This T cell receptor beta chain was sequenced for a study of monozygotic twins with inflammatory bowel disease (dated by TCRdb to about 2019). About the investigation overall: A total of some 30 monozygotic twin pairs were included in the full study, comprising nine German pairs (four IBD-concordant, five IBD-discordant) and 19 IBD-discordant Danish pairs. The search for disease-associated traits relied mainly on comparing IBD patients with their genetically identical healthy co-twins within discordant pairs. Each individual had, on average, about 151 000 unique TCRalpha sequences and 181 000 unique TCRbeta sequences available for analysis.

Library preparation was by 5' RACE. The input for every TCR library was approximately 3,500 ng of total RNA. cDNA was synthesized with SMARTScribe reverse transcriptase in eight separate reactions per sample. During cDNA synthesis, template switching introduced unique molecular identifiers that contained a 6-nucleotide sample barcode. TCRalpha and TCRbeta cDNA was amplified in two nested PCRs of about 17 and 10 cycles, and bead purification was carried out after each PCR. Before amplification, the cDNA was treated with uracil DNA-glycosylase and purified using the QIAquick PCR purification kit. In the second PCR, Illumina TruSeq-compatible adapters and sample-specific barcodes were added. Library quality and concentration were assessed using TapeStation and Qubit, and about 5 ng of each library was pooled. The pooled libraries were sequenced with 2 x 100 bp reads and custom sequencing primers on an Illumina HiSeq2500 single-index Rapid Run. Concerning the study's data processing: MiGEC version 1.2.6 was used for UMI-based consensus assembly to correct PCR and sequencing errors. MiXCR version 2.1.1 was used to carry out V(D)J alignment, clonotype assembly and CDR3 extraction. To normalise gene usage, clonotype sharing and MAIT/NKT TCR abundance, the top 1000, 10 000 and 20 000 clonotypes in each sample were analysed. After downsampling to 27 000 UMIs, diversity was calculated as the inverse Simpson index using the vegan R package. Paired Mann-Whitney U tests were applied to discordant twin pairs, with Benjamini-Hochberg correction for multiple testing. The reads, reprocessed by TCRdb, yield one row per CDR3 protein sequence and no DNA. Here the V and J calls rest on TCRdb's processing, not on the authors' analysis. The table for this sample lists approximately 200,000 distinct CDR3 sequences. The top ten clones comprise more than 7.5% of the sample.

From each donor, an approximately 2.3 ml peripheral blood sample was drawn into PAXgene tubes and stored at -80 degrees C. Without T cell sorting, total RNA was isolated from whole blood using the PAXgene blood miRNA kit on an automated QIAcube. Peripheral blood from monozygotic twin pairs who were concordant or discordant for inflammatory bowel disease underwent deep TCRalpha and TCRbeta repertoire profiling using unique molecular barcoding. For every twin pair, smoking habits were documented, and each individual was categorised as a current, former or never smoker. The paper as a whole reports these results and caveats: Concordant and discordant twins showed no difference in repertoire similarity, possibly because of limited statistical power. Background noise and inter-individual variability may have been introduced into the repertoires by the differing immunosuppressive treatments among patients. No single strong signal or clonotype linked to IBD turned up in the results, so the idea that one exists was not supported. Fewer clonotypes were shared with other individuals by IBD patients than by healthy twins, most markedly in patients showing signs of disease activity. Measured by the inverse Simpson index, TCRbeta repertoire diversity was lower in IBD patients than in their healthy co-twins. The analysis was unable to tell apart different T cell subtypes.

For this clonotype: Its antigen is unknown.

The TCR originated in a human donor with ulcerative colitis or Crohn's disease, or a healthy co-twin of an affected twin (not recorded which). Sequencing was carried out using blood.

The CDR3 is CASSSGPPHSNQPRHF. The V and J segments used are TRBV7-6 and TRBJ1-5; TCRdb gives TRBD1 as the D gene, but with no DNA this cannot be confirmed. From the cysteine through the phenylalanine, the CDR3 covers 16 amino acids. DNA is not on record. The germline V gene sets CDR1 to SGHVS and CDR2 to FNYEAQ.